This T cell receptor beta chain was sequenced for a study of long-term antiretroviral therapy in people with HIV. Researchers report immunoSEQ v3.0 was run at survey level. Clones were sequenced by immunoSEQ multiplex PCR, and TCRdb holds only the in-frame ones, with some missing. The repertoire holds about 21,000 clones, with roughly three quarters as singletons. Comment on this clone: Its antigen is currently unknown.

Findings and caveats of the study: Repertoire composition at all time points was dominated by clones that had expanded before ART.

This sample comprised unsorted PBMCs, obtained 0.5 years before starting antiretroviral therapy. This TCR derives from a man aged 18 to 30 with HIV.

This CDR3 is CASSKGQGTEAFF. In nucleotides, the CDR3 is TGTGCCAGCTCAAAGGGACAGGGCACTGAAGCTTTCTTT. V is TRBV6-6 and J is TRBJ1-1; 9 bases are shared with TRBD1. Germline V gene data show CDR1 as MNHNY and CDR2 as SVGAGI (reference sequence). Trimming at V came to 8 bases and at J to 4 bases, leaving 5 bases not matched to a gene. The CDR3 length is 13 residues.